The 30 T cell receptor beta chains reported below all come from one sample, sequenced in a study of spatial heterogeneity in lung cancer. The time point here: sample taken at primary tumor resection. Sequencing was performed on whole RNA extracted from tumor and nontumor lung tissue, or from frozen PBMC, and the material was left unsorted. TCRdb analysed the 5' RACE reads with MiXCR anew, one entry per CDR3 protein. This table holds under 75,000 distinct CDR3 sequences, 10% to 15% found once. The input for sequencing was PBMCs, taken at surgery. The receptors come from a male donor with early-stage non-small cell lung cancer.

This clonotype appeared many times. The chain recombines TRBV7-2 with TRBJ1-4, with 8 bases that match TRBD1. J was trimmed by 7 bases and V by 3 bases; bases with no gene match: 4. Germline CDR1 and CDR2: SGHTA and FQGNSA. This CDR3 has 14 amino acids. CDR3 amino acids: CASSFRGHGEKLFF. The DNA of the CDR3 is TGTGCCAGCAGCTTCAGGGGGCACGGTGAAAAACTGTTTTTT.

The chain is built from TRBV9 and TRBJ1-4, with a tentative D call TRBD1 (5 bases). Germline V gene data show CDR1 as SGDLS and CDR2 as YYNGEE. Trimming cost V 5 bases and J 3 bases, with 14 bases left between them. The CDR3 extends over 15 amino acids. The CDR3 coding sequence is TGTGCCAGCAGTCGCAGGGCATTGTCTAATGAAAAACTGTTTTTT. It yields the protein CASSRRALSNEKLFF. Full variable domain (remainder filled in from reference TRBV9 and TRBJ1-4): DSGVTQTPKHLITATGQRVTLRCSPRSGDLSVYWYQQSLDQGLQFLIQYYNGEERAKGNILERFSAQQFPDLHSELNLSSLELGDSALYFCASSRRALSNEKLFFGSGTQLSVL.

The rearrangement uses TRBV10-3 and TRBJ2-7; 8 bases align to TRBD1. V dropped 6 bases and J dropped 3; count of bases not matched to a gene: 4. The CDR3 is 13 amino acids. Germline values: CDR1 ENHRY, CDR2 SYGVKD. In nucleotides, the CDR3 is TGTGCCATCAGGGAACAGGGGGACTACGAGCAGTACTTC. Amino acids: CAIREQGDYEQYF.

The CDR3 DNA is TGTGCCAGCACTTCCGATCCCATAAGCCCCTACAATGAGCAGTTCTTC. Its translation is CASTSDPISPYNEQFF. The chain is built from TRBV6-5 and TRBJ2-1; D is unclear. V dropped 7 bases and J dropped 2 bases, with 18 bases sitting between them. CDR1 and CDR2 (germline): MNHEY, SVGAGI. The CDR3 has 16 residues.

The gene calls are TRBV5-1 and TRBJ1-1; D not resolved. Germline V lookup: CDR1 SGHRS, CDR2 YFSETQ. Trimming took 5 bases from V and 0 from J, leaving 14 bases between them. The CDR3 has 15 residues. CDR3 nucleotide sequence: TGCGCCAGCAGGTTTCGGGGTGCTATGAACACTGAAGCTTTCTTT. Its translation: CASRFRGAMNTEAFF.

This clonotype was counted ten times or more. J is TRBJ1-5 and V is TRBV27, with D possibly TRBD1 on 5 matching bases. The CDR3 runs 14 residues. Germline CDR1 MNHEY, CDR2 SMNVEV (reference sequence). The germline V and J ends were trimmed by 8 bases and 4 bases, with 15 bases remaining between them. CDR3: CASGLGGTNQPQHF. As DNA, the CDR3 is TGTGCCAGCGGTCTGGGGGGAACAAATCAGCCCCAGCATTTT.

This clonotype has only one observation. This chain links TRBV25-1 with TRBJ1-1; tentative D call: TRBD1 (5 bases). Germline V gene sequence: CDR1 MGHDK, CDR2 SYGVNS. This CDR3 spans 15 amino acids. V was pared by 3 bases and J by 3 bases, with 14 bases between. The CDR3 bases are TGTGCCAGCAGTGATACGACGGTGGGGGACACTGAAGCTTTCTTT. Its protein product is CASSDTTVGDTEAFF.

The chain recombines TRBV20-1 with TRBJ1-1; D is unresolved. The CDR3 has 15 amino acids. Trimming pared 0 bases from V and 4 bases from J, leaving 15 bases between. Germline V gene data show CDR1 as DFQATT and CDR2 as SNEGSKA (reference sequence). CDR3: CSARDLGGPGTEAFF. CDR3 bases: TGCAGTGCTAGAGATTTGGGCGGGCCTGGCACTGAAGCTTTCTTT.

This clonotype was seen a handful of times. The CDR3 loop reads CASSDQTLSDREAFF. Here the CDR3 DNA reads TGTGCCAGCAGTGATCAAACGCTGTCAGACCGTGAAGCTTTCTTT. The rearrangement uses TRBV6-1 and TRBJ1-1; D unresolved. Germline CDR1 and CDR2: MNHNS and SASEGT. This CDR3 has 15 residues. V was trimmed by 3 bases and J by 7 bases, leaving 18 bases between them.

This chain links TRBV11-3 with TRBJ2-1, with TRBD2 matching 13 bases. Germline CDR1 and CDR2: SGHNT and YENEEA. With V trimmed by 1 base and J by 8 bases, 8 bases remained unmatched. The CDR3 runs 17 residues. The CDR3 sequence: CASSLGTSGRAGYEQFF. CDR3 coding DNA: TGTGCCAGCAGCTTAGGTACTAGCGGGAGGGCCGGCTATGAGCAGTTCTTC.

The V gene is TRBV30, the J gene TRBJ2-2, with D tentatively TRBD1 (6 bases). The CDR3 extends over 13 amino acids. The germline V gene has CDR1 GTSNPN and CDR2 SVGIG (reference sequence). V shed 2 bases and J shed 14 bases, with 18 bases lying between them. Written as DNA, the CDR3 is TGTGCCTGGAGTAAGGACAGCCTGCGGTACCTGTTTTTT. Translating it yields CAWSKDSLRYLFF.

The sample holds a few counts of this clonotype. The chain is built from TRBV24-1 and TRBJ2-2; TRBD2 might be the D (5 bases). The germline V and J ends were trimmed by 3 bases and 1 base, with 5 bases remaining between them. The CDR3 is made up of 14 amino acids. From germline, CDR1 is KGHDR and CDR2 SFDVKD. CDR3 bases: TGTGCCACCAGTGATCGGGGGAACACCGGGGAGCTGTTTTTT. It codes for CATSDRGNTGELFF.

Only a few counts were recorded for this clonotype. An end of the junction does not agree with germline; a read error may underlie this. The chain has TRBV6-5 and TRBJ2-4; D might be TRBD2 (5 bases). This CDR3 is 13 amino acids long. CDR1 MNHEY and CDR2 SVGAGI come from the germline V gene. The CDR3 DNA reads TGTGCCAGCAGTTACTCGATCTATGGACTTCAGTGCTTC. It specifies CASSYSIYGLQCF.

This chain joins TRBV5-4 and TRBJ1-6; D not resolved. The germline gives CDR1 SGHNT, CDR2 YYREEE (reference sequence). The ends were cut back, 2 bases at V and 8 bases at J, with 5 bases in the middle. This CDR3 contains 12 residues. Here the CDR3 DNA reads TGTGCCAGCAGCTTAGACTATTCACCCCTCCACTTT. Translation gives CASSLDYSPLHF.

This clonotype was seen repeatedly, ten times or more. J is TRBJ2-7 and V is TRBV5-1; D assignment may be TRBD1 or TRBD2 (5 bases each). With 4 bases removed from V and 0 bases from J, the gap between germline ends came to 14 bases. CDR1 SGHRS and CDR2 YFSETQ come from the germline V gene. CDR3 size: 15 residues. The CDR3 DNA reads TGCGCCAGCAGCCAGGGAGCGAGTACCTCCTACGAGCAGTACTTC. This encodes CASSQGASTSYEQYF.

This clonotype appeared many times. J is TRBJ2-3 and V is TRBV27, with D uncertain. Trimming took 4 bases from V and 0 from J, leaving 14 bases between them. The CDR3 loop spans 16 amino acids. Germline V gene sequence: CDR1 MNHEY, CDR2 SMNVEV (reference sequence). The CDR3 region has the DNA TGTGCCAGCAGTTCCCTAAAGGGCTCTAGCACAGATACGCAGTATTTT. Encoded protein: CASSSLKGSSTDTQYF.

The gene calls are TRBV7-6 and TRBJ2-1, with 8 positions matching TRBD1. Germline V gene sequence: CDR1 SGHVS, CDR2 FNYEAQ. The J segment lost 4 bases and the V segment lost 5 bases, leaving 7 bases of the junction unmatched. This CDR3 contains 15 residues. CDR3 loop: CASSPDRAPYNEQFF. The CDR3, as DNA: TGTGCCAGCAGCCCGGACAGGGCGCCATACAATGAGCAGTTCTTC.

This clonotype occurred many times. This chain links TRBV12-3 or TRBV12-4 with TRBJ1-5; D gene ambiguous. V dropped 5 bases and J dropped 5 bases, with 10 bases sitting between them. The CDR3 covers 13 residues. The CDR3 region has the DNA TGTGCCAGCAGTACCGGGCCAGATCAGCCCCAGCATTTT. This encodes CASSTGPDQPQHF.

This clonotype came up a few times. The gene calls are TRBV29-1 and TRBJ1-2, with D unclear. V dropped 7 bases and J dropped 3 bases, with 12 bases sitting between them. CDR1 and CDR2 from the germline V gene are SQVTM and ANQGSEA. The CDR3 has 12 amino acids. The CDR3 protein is CSARLQDYGYTF. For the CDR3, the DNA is TGCAGCGCCCGTTTGCAGGACTATGGCTACACCTTC.

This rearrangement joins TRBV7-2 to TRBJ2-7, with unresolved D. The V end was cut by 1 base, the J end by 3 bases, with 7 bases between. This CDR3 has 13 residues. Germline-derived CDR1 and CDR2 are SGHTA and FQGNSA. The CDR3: CASSLGLFYEQYF. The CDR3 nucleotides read TGTGCCAGCAGCTTAGGACTCTTCTACGAGCAGTACTTC.

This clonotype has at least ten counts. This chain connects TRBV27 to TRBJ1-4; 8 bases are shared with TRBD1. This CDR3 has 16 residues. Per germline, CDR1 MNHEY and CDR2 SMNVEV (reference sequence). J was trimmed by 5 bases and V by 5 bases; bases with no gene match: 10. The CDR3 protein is CASSLRRQGQNEKLFF. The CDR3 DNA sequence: TGTGCCAGCAGTCTAAGGAGACAGGGGCAAAATGAAAAACTGTTTTTT.

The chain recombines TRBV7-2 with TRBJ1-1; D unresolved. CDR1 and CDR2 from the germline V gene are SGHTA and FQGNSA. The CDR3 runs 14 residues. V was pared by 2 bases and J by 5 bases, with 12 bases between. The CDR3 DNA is TGTGCCAGCAGCTTAACACCCCCCTCGACTGAAGCTTTCTTT. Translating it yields CASSLTPPSTEAFF.

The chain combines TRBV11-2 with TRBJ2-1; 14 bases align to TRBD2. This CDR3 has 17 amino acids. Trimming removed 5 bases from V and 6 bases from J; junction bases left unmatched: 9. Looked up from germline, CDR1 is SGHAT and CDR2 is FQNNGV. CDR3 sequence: CASSRTGTSGSFNEQFF. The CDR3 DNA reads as TGTGCCAGCAGCCGAACCGGGACTAGCGGGAGTTTCAATGAGCAGTTCTTC.

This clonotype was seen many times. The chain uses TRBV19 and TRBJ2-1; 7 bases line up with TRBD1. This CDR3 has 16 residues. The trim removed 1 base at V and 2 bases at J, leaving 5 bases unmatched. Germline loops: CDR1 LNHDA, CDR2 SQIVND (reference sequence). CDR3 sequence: CASSIADRATYNEQFF. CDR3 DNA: TGTGCCAGTAGTATAGCTGACAGGGCGACCTACAATGAGCAGTTCTTC.

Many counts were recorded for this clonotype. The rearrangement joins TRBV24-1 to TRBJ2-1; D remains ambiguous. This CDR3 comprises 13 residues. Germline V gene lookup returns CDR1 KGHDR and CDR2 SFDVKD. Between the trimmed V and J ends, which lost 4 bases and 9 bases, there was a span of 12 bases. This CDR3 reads CATSDSRAFEQFF. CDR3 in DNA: TGTGCCACCAGTGACTCCCGGGCCTTTGAGCAGTTCTTC.

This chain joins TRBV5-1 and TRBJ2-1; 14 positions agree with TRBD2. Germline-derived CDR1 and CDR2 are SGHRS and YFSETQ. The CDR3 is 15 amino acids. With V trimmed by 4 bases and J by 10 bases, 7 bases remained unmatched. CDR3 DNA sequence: TGCGCCAGCAGCCCGGGACTAGCGGGAGCGGCGGAGCAGTTCTTC. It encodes CASSPGLAGAAEQFF.

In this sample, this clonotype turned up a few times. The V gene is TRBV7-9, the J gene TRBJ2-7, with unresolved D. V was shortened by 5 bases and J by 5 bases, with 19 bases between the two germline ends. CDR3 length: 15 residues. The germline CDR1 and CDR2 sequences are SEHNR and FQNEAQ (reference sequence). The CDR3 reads CASSTGPPRSDEQYF. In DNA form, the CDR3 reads TGTGCCAGCAGCACTGGGCCACCCCGGAGCGACGAGCAGTACTTC.

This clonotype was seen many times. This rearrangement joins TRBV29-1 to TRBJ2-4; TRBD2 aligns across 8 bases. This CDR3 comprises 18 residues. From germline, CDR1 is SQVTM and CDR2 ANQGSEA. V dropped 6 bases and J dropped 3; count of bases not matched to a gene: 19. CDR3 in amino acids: CSVTRAGVPGRGKNIQYF. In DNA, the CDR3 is TGCAGCGTAACGAGGGCTGGTGTCCCCGGGAGGGGCAAAAACATTCAGTACTTC.

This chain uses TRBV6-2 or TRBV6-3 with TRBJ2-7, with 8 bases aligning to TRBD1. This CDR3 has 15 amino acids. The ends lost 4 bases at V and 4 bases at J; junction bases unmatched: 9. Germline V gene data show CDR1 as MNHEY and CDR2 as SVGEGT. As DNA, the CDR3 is TGTGCCAGCAGTTCGACAGGGGCGAGGATGTACGAGCAGTACTTC. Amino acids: CASSSTGARMYEQYF.

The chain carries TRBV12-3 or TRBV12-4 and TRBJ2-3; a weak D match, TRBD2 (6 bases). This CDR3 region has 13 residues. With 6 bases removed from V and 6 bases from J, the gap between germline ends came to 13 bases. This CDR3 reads CASRLYAGDTQYF. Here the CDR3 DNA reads TGTGCCAGCAGACTCTACGCGGGGGATACGCAGTATTTT.